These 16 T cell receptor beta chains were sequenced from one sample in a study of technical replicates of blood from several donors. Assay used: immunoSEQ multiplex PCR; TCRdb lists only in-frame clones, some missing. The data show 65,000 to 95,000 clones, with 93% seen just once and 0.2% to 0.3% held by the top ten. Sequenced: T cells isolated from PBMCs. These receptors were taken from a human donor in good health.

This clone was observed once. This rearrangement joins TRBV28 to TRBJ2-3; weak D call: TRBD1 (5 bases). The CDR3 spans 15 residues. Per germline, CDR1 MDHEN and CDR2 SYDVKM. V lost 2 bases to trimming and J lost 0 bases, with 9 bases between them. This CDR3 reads CASSLQGGSTDTQYF. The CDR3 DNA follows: TGTGCCAGCAGTTTACAGGGCGGTAGCACAGATACGCAGTATTTT.

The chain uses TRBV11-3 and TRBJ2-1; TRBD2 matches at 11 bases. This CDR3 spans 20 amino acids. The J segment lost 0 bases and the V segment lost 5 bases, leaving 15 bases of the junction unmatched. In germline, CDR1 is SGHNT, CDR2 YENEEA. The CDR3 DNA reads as TGTGCCAGCAGCCCCCGACTAGCGGGAACACTAAAGAGCTCCTACAATGAGCAGTTCTTC. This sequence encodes CASSPRLAGTLKSSYNEQFF.

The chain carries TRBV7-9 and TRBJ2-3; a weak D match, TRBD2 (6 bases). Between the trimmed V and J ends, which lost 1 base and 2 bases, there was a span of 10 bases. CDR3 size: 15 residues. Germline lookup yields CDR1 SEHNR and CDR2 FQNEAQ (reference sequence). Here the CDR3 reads CASSLGSSVTDTQYF. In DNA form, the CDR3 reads TGTGCCAGCAGCTTAGGTTCTAGCGTCACAGATACGCAGTATTTT.

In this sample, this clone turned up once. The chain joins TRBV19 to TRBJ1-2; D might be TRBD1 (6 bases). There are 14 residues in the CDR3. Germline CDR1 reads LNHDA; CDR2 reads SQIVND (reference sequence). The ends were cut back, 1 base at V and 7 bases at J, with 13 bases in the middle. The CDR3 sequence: CASSIVGGAGGYTF. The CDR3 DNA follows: TGTGCCAGTAGTATAGTTGGGGGCGCGGGTGGCTACACCTTC. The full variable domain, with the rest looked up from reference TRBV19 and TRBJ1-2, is DGGITQSPKYLFRKEGQNVTLSCEQNLNHDAMYWYRQDPGQGLRLIYYSQIVNDFQKGDIAEGYSVSREKKESFPLTVTSAQKNPTAFYLCASSIVGGAGGYTFGSGTRLTVV.

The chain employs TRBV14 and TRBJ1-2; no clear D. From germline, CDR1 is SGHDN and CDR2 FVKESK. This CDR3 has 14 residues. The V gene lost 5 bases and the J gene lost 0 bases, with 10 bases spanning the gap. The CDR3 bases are TGTGCCAGCAGCTGGCCATCCACTAACTATGGCTACACCTTC. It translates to CASSWPSTNYGYTF. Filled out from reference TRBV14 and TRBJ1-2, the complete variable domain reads EAGVTQFPSHSVIEKGQTVTLRCDPISGHDNLYWYRRVMGKEIKFLLHFVKESKQDESGMPNNRFLAERTGGTYSTLKVQPAELEDSGVYFCASSWPSTNYGYTFGSGTRLTVV.

The CDR3 sequence is CASSRGFIAEAFF. The CDR3 nucleotides read TGTGCCAGCAGCCGGGGGTTTATCGCTGAAGCTTTCTTT. The V gene is TRBV6-1, the J gene TRBJ1-1; D is perhaps TRBD1 (5 bases). Germline CDR1 and CDR2: MNHNS and SASEGT. This CDR3 has 13 amino acids. The ends were cut back, 6 bases at V and 6 bases at J, with 14 bases in the middle.

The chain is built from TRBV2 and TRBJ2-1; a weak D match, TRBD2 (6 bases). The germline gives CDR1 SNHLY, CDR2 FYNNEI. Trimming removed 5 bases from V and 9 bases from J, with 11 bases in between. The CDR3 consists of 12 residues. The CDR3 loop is CASSSLAGEQFF. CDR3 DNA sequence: TGTGCCAGCAGTTCACTAGCAGGTGAGCAGTTCTTC.

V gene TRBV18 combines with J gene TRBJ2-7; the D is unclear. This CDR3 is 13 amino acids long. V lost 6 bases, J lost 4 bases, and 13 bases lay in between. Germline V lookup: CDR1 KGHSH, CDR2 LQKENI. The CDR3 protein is CASSLANGYEQYF. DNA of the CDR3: TGTGCCAGCTCTCTTGCGAACGGGTACGAGCAGTACTTC.

The CDR3 loop reads CASSTRDRGLGTQYF. The CDR3 DNA reads as TGTGCCAGTAGTACACGGGACAGGGGGTTGGGGACCCAGTACTTC. The chain combines TRBV19 with TRBJ2-5; TRBD1 aligns across 11 bases. J lost 7 bases, V lost 4 bases, and 8 bases had no gene match. The CDR3 contains 15 residues. Germline-derived CDR1 and CDR2 are LNHDA and SQIVND (reference sequence).

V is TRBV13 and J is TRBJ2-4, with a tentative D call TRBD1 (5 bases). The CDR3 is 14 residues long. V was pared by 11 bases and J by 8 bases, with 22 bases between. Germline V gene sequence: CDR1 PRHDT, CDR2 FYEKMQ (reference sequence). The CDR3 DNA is TGTGCCTCCAGCATGAGCTCAGGGTGGGACATTCAGTACTTC. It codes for CASSMSSGWDIQYF.

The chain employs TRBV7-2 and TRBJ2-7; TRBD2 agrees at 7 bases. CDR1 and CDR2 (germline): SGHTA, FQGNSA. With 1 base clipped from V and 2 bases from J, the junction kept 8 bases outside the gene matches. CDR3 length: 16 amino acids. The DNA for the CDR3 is TGTGCCAGCAGCTTAGTATTGGGGGAGGGCGCCTACGAGCAGTACTTC. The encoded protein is CASSLVLGEGAYEQYF. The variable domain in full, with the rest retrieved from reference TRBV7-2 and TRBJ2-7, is GAGVSQSPSNKVTEKGKDVELRCDPISGHTALYWYRQSLGQGLEFLIYFQGNSAPDKSGLPSDRFSAERTGGSVSTLTIQRTQQEDSAVYLCASSLVLGEGAYEQYFGPGTRLTVT.

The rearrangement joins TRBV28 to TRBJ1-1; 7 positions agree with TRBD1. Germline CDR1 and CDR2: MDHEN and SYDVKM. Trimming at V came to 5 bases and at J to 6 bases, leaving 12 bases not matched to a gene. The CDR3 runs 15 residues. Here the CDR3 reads CASSPPGGGASEAFF. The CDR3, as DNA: TGTGCCAGCAGTCCCCCAGGGGGTGGGGCTTCTGAAGCTTTCTTT.

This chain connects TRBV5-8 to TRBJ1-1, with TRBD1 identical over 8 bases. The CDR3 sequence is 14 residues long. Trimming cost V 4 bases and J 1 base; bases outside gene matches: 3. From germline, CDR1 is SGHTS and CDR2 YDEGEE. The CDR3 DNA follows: TGTGCCAGCAGCCCGGGACAGGCGAACACTGAAGCTTTCTTT. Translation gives CASSPGQANTEAFF.

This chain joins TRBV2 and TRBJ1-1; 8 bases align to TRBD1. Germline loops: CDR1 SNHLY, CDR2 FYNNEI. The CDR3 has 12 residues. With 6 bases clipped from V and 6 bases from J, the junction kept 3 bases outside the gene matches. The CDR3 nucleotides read TGTGCCAGCAGCGGACAGGGTCCTGAAGCTTTCTTT. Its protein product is CASSGQGPEAFF.

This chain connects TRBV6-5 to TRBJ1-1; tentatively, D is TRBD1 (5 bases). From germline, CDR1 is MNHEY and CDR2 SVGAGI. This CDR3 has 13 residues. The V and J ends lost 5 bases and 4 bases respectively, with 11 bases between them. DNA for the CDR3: TGTGCCAGCAGTCACCGACAGACCACTGAAGCTTTCTTT. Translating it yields CASSHRQTTEAFF.

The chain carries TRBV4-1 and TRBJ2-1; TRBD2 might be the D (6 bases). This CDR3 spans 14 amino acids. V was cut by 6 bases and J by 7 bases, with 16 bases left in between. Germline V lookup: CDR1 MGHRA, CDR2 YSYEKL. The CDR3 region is CASSSKTSSNEQFF. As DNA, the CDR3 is TGCGCCAGCAGTTCTAAGACTAGTTCTAATGAGCAGTTCTTC.